The rows below give T cell receptor beta chains drawn from one sample of a study of cytomegalovirus exposure and HLA in healthy donors. Produced via immunoSEQ multiplex PCR; TCRdb's table is partial and in-frame only. This table has 150,000 to 200,000 clones, about 81% appearing once. The sample comprised PBMCs. The receptors derive from a woman aged 25-40 years in good health and CMV-seronegative. CDR3s include the opening cysteine and the closing phenylalanine or tryptophan. The D gene is left open where the match is weak. Size is stated for part of the rows, as once, few or many counts, or as a class when the clone is expanded.

>TRBV29-1|.|.|TRBJ1-4
TGCAGCGTTATCCCCCCCGGTAAAGAAAAACTGTTTTTT
CSVIPPGKEKLFF
>TRBV28|.|.|TRBJ2-4
TGTGCCAGCAGTCCCGGGACACTCCTAGCCAAAAACATTCAGTACTTC
CASSPGTLLAKNIQYF
>TRBV7-9|.|.|TRBJ1-1
TGTGCCAGCAGCCCACGGGACTCAAGAGAAGCTTTCTTT
CASSPRDSREAFF
>TRBV5-5|.|.|TRBJ1-6
TGTGCCAGCAGCTGGGGACACTATTATAATTCACCCCTCCACTTT
CASSWGHYYNSPLHF
>TRBV19|.|TRBD1|TRBJ2-7
TGTGCCAGTAGTAGACAGGGGGGTCGGTCCGGCGAGCAGTACTTC
CASSRQGGRSGEQYF
>TRBV7-2|.|TRBD1|TRBJ2-7
TGTGCCAGCAGCACCGGGACAGGCACTCTAGCCCTCTACGAGCAGTACTTC
CASSTGTGTLALYEQYF
>TRBV5-4|.|TRBD2|TRBJ2-1
TGTGCCAGCAGCTTGGGACTAGCGGGGGGCTTGAATGAGCAGTTCTTC
CASSLGLAGGLNEQFF
>TRBV21-1|few|.|TRBJ2-1
TGTGCCAGCAGCGAAGACAGGGTAAGCACACCCCTTCGGTCCCACAATGAGCAGTTCTTC
CASSEDRVSTPLRSHNEQFF
>TRBV9|.|TRBD2|TRBJ2-3
TGTGCCAGCAGCCCACTAGCGGGGGGGTACCTTAGCACAGATACGCAGTATTTT
CASSPLAGGYLSTDTQYF
>TRBV27|.|.|TRBJ1-5
TGTGCCAGCAGTCCCTTGCAGGGTCAGTCAGGGCTGAATCAGCCCCAGCATTTT
CASSPLQGQSGLNQPQHF
>TRBV19|.|TRBD1|TRBJ2-5
TGTGCCAGTAGTTCACTGCCTCAGGCAGGGGGCGCGGGAGAGACCCAGTACTTC
CASSSLPQAGGAGETQYF
>TRBV5-1|once|.|TRBJ2-6
TGCGCCAGCAGCCCCCGGTCGTACTCCCCTGGGGCCAACGTCCTGACTTTC
CASSPRSYSPGANVLTF
>TRBV7-2|.|TRBD2|TRBJ2-5
TGTGCCAGCAGCTTAGTAGGGACTAGTGGGGGGGAGACCCAGTACTTC
CASSLVGTSGGETQYF
>TRBV19|.|.|TRBJ1-1
TGTGCCAGTAGTATATCGGGCAGGGTGAACACTGAAGCTTTCTTT
CASSISGRVNTEAFF
>TRBV5-4|.|.|TRBJ2-7
TGTGCCAGCAGCGCCGCGGGTAACCCCTACGAGCAGTACTTC
CASSAAGNPYEQYF
>TRBV11-2|.|.|TRBJ2-7
TGTGCCAGCAGCGGAGGAGCCTCCTCCTACGAGCAGTACTTC
CASSGGASSYEQYF
>TRBV4-1|.|TRBD1|TRBJ2-2
TGCGCCAGCAGCCAAGGATTTGTCAGGGGGCTTCACACCGGGGAGCTGTTTTTT
CASSQGFVRGLHTGELFF
>TRBV7-8|.|.|TRBJ2-1
TGTGCCAGCAGCTTAGGGAGCTACAATGAGCAGTTCTTC
CASSLGSYNEQFF
>TRBV27|.|TRBD1|TRBJ1-4
TGTGCCAGCAGGACAGGGGGCGAAGCTAATGAAAAACTGTTTTTT
CASRTGGEANEKLFF
>TRBV4-1|.|.|TRBJ1-2
TGCGCCAGCAGCCCCGCGGGGACCTATGGCTACACCTTC
CASSPAGTYGYTF
>TRBV5-1|.|TRBD1|TRBJ2-3
TGCGCCAGCAGCCCCGGACAGGGGATGGATACGCAGTATTTT
CASSPGQGMDTQYF
>TRBV6-4|.|.|TRBJ2-3
TGTGCCAGCAGTAACCAGGGATTTGGTTTAGATACGCAGTATTTT
CASSNQGFGLDTQYF
>TRBV28|.|TRBD2|TRBJ2-7
TGTGCTGTGCGCGGGAGGGCCTACGAGCAGTACTTC
CAVRGRAYEQYF
>TRBV7-2|.|TRBD2|TRBJ2-6
TGTGCCAGGGGAGGGGAGAACTCTGGGGCCAACGTCCTGACTTTC
CARGGENSGANVLTF
>TRBV19|.|.|TRBJ1-5
TGTGCCAGTAGGCAGGGAGGTCAGCCCCAGCATTTT
CASRQGGQPQHF
>TRBV2|.|TRBD2|TRBJ2-5
TGTGCCAACAGTGAAGTCGGTCTAGCGGGATTAGAAGAGACCCAGTACTTC
CANSEVGLAGLEETQYF
>TRBV27|.|TRBD1|TRBJ1-3
TGTGCCAGCAGTAGACAGGGAACGGGAAACACCATATATTTT
CASSRQGTGNTIYF
>TRBV27|.|TRBD2|TRBJ2-2
TGTGCCAGCAGTTTGGTAGCGGGCCTCGGGGAGCTGTTTTTT
CASSLVAGLGELFF
>TRBV2|.|.|TRBJ2-7
TGTGCCAGCAGTGAATTCCGACAGGTAACCTACGAGCAGTACTTC
CASSEFRQVTYEQYF
>TRBV7-2|.|TRBD1|TRBJ2-1
TGTGCCAGCAGCGAGGGACAGGGGCACAATGAGCAGTTCTTC
CASSEGQGHNEQFF
>TRBV19|.|.|TRBJ1-5
TGTGCCAGTAGTATAAGCAGGGGAAGCGATCAGCCCCAGCATTTT
CASSISRGSDQPQHF
>TRBV15|once|TRBD1|TRBJ1-2
TGTGCCACCAGCAGAGGTCAAGAGACAGGGGCGATCCTCTATGGCTACACCTTC
CATSRGQETGAILYGYTF
>TRBV7-9|few|TRBD1|TRBJ1-6
TGTGCCAGCAGCCCGTGGACAGGGGATAATTCACCCCTCCACTTT
CASSPWTGDNSPLHF
>TRBV6-1|.|.|TRBJ2-1
TGTGCCAGCGGGACGGGGGATTCCTACAATGAGCAGTTCTTC
CASGTGDSYNEQFF
>TRBV6-4|.|TRBD1|TRBJ2-2
TGTGCCAACTCGGACAGGGACTCGACCGGGGAGCTGTTTTTT
CANSDRDSTGELFF
>TRBV28|.|TRBD2|TRBJ2-1
TGTGCCAGCAGAGCGGGGCGAGCCTACAATGAGCAGTTCTTC
CASRAGRAYNEQFF
>TRBV5-6|.|.|TRBJ1-3
TGTGCCAGCAGCTTGGATCGGGGAAACACCATATATTTT
CASSLDRGNTIYF
>TRBV2|.|TRBD1|TRBJ1-2
TGTGCCAGCAGTGCACAGGGGACTAACTATGGCTACACCTTC
CASSAQGTNYGYTF
>TRBV19|.|TRBD1|TRBJ2-1
TGTGCCAGTAGGGACAGGAGTTACAATGAGCAGTTCTTC
CASRDRSYNEQFF
>TRBV6-5|.|.|TRBJ2-3
TGTGCCAGCAGTTATTCGAGTAGCACAGATACGCAGTATTTT
CASSYSSSTDTQYF
>TRBV5-1|.|.|TRBJ1-1
TGCGCCAGCAGGACAGGACCGAACACTGAAGCTTTCTTT
CASRTGPNTEAFF